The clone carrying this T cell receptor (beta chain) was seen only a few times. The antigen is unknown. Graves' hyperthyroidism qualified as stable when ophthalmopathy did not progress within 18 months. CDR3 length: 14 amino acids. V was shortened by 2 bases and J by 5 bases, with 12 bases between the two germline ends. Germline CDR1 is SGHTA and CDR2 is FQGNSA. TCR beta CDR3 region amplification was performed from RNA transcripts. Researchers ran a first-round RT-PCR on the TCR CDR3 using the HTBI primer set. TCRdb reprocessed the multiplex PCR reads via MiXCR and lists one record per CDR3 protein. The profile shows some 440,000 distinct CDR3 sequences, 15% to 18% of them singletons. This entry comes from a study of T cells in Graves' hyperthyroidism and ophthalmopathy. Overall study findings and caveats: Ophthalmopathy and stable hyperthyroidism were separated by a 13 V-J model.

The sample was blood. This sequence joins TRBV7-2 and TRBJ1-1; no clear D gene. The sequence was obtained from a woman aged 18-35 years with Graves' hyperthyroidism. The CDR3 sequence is CASSLTRGVTEAFF. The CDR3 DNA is TGTGCCAGCAGCTTAACCCGGGGAGTGACTGAAGCTTTCTTT.